This T cell receptor beta chain stems from a study of blood T cell repertoires in COVID-19. Background on the study: The study drew acute and convalescent COVID-19 samples from the United States, Italy and Spain. PBMCs, B-cell-depleted T cells, or T cells provided the cDNA or gDNA that made up the material.

Germline CDR1 LNHDA, CDR2 SQIVND (reference sequence). The CDR3 contains 14 residues. The junction had 2 bases not matched to a gene; V was cut back by 1 base and J by 7 bases. In the original processing: Estimation of nucleated cell counts relied on the amplification of reference gene primers. TCRdb's table, derived via immunoSEQ multiplex PCR, lists solely in-frame clones and lacks some. V and J calls and clone size follow that table, whereas D and trimming were derived from the DNA. The sample yields a few hundred thousand clones, more than 70% seen once. The TCR originated in a woman in her 50s who had recovered from COVID-19. This chain links TRBV19 with TRBJ2-3, with 10 bases fitting TRBD2. The specimen was peripheral blood. CDR3 protein: CASSIGGLANTQYF. CDR3 DNA: TGTGCCAGTAGTATAGGGGGACTAGCGAATACGCAGTATTTT.